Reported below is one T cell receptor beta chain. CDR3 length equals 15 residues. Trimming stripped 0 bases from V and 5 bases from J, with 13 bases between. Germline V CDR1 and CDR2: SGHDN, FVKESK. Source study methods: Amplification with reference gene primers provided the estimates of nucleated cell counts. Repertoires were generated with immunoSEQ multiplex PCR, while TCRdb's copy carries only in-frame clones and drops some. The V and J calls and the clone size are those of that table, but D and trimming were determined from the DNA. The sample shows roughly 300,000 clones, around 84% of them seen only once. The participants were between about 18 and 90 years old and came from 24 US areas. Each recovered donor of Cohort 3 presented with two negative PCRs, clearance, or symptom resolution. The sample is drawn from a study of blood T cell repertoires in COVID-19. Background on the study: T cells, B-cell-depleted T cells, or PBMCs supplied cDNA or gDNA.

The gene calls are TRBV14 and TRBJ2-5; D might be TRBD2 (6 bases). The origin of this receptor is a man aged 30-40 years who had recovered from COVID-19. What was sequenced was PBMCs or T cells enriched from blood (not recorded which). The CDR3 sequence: CASSQDKGRGETQYF. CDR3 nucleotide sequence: TGTGCCAGCAGCCAAGATAAGGGCCGGGGGGAGACCCAGTACTTC.